This T cell receptor beta chain is drawn from a study of blood T cell repertoires in COVID-19. In the study overall: Specimens from acute and convalescent COVID-19 originated in the United States, Italy and Spain. PBMCs, B-cell-depleted T cells, or T cells were the source of the cDNA or gDNA that made up the material.

The authors' processing: Estimation of nucleated cell counts relied on the amplification of reference gene primers. Assay: immunoSEQ multiplex PCR; the TCRdb copy retains only in-frame clones and omits some. The V and J calls and the clone size are those of that table, but D and trimming were determined from the DNA. The sample has almost 400,000 clones; about 90% are singletons. Germline V gene data show CDR1 as LGHNA and CDR2 as YNFKEQ. J was trimmed by 1 base and V by 4 bases; bases with no gene match: 4. This CDR3 has 14 amino acids. It was during active infection that Seattle patients were enrolled and then longitudinally followed.

This TCR derives from a woman aged 55-70 years with COVID-19, enrolled during active disease. The sample was peripheral blood. The chain links TRBV4-2 to TRBJ2-7; 7 bases agree with TRBD1. Here the CDR3 DNA reads TGTGCCAGCAGCCGAGACAGGGATTCCTACGAGCAGTACTTC. This translates into CASSRDRDSYEQYF.